This T cell receptor beta chain was profiled in a study of long-term antiretroviral therapy in people with HIV. Study-wide results and limits: Someone took the blood between about 2003 and 2018, maybe while older ART regimens were in use.

Regarding this clone: Its antigen is as yet unknown.

Each donor had at least one pre-ART and at least two post-ART PBMC samples. The assay used was immunoSEQ (version v3.0), run at survey level. Using immunoSEQ multiplex PCR, the repertoire was profiled, and TCRdb retains in-frame clones only, with some absent. This table has about 34,000 clones, roughly three quarters appearing once. The CDR3 consists of 14 residues. CDR1 SNHLY and CDR2 FYNNEI come from the germline V gene. J was trimmed by 0 bases and V by 4 bases; bases with no gene match: 2. This clonotype originated in a man aged 18 to 35 with HIV. The sequences come from unsorted PBMCs, collected 1.9 years after starting antiretroviral therapy. This chain connects TRBV2 to TRBJ1-1, with 7 nucleotides matching TRBD1. CDR3 nucleotide sequence: TGTGCCAGCAGTGGGGACAGAATGAACACTGAAGCTTTCTTT. Its translation: CASSGDRMNTEAFF.